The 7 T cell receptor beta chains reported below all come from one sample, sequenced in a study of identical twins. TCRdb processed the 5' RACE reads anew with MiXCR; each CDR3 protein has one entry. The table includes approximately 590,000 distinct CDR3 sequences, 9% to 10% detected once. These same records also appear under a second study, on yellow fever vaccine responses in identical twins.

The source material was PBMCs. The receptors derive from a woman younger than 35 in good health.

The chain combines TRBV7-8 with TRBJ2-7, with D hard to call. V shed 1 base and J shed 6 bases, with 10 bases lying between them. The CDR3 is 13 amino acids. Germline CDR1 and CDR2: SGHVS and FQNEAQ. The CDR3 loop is CASSLVDGREQYF. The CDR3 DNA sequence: TGTGCCAGCAGCTTAGTGGATGGTCGCGAGCAGTACTTC.

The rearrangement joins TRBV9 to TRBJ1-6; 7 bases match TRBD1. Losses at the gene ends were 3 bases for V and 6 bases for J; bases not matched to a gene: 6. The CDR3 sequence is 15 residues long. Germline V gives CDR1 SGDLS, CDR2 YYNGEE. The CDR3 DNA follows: TGTGCCAGCAGCGAGGTACAGGGGCTTAATTCACCCCTCCACTTT. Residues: CASSEVQGLNSPLHF.

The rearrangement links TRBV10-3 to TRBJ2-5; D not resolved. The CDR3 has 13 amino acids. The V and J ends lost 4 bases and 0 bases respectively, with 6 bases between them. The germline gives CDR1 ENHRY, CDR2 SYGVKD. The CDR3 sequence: CAISGPYQETQYF. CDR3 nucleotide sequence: TGTGCCATCAGTGGCCCTTACCAAGAGACCCAGTACTTC.

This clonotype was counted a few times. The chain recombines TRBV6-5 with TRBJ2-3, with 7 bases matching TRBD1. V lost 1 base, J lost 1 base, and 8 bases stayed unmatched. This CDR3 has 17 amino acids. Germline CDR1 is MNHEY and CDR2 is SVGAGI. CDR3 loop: CASSYYPGGERTDTQYF. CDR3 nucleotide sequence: TGTGCCAGCAGTTACTACCCAGGGGGAGAACGCACAGATACGCAGTATTTT.

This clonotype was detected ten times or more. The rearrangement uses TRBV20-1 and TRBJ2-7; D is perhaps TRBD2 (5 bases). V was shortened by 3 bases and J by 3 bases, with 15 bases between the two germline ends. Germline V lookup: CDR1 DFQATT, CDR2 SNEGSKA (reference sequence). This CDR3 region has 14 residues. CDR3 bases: TGCAGTGCTAGCGGTGCGGGTGGATACTACGAGCAGTACTTC. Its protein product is CSASGAGGYYEQYF.

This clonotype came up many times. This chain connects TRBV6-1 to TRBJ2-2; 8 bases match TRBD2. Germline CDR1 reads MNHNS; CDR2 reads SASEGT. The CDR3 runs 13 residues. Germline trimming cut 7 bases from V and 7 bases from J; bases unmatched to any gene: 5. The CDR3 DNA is TGTGCCAGCATAGATGCGGGGGGCGGGGAGCTGTTTTTT. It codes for CASIDAGGGELFF.

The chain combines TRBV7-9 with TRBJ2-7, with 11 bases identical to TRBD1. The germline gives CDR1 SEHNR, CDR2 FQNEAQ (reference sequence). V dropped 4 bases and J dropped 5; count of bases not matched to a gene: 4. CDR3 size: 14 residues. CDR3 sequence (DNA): TGTGCCAGCAGCTCCCGGGACAGGGGGAACGAGCAGTACTTC. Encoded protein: CASSSRDRGNEQYF.